This TCR beta chain was found in a study of blood T cell repertoires in COVID-19. Study as a whole: PBMCs, B-cell-depleted T cells, or T cells provided the cDNA or gDNA that made up the material.

Repertoires were generated with immunoSEQ multiplex PCR, while TCRdb's copy carries only in-frame clones and drops some. The profile shows fewer than 60,000 clones, 81% of them singletons. Per the germline V gene, CDR1 is SGHRS and CDR2 is YFSETQ. J lost 1 base, V lost 5 bases, and 18 bases had no gene match. The CDR3 covers 19 residues. This TCR derives from a woman aged 80 or over with COVID-19, enrolled during active disease. The chain joins TRBV5-1 to TRBJ1-1, with 9 bases that match TRBD1. Source material: peripheral blood. The CDR3 nucleotides are TGCGCCAGCAGAGCACTTCCGGGACAGGGAGACGCCCGGAACACTGAAGCTTTCTTT. Translation gives CASRALPGQGDARNTEAFF.